These 32 T cell receptor beta chains originate from one sample sequenced in a study of graft-versus-host responses after intestinal transplantation. The repertoire was sequenced with immunoSEQ multiplex PCR; TCRdb's copy has only in-frame clones and lacks some. Here the sample spans roughly 9,600 clones, approximately 80% being singletons. Both intraepithelial and lamina propria lymphocytes were released by processing graft tissue. This material consisted of ileum tissue, taken roughly 450 days after intestinal transplantation. The receptors derive from a human patient who received an intestinal transplant, so some T cells may come from the graft donor.

This chain links TRBV4-1 with TRBJ2-1; TRBD1 is a possible D gene (7 bases). From germline, CDR1 is MGHRA and CDR2 YSYEKL. Trimming shortened V by 1 base and J by 7 bases, and 20 bases separated the two germline ends. This CDR3 is 17 amino acids long. CDR3 bases: TGCGCCAGCAGCCAAGGTGAGCAGGGGGGCCGGTGGAATGAGCAGTTCTTC. Its protein product is CASSQGEQGGRWNEQFF.

The CDR3: CASSPGTAPGLDTQYF. The DNA of the CDR3 is TGTGCCAGCTCACCGGGTACTGCTCCCGGTTTGGATACGCAGTATTTT. This chain uses TRBV18 with TRBJ2-3; no clear D gene. CDR1 and CDR2 (germline): KGHSH, LQKENI. CDR3 length equals 16 residues. V lost 3 bases to trimming and J lost 6 bases, with 19 bases between them.

The V gene is TRBV11-2, the J gene TRBJ1-1, with D perhaps matching TRBD1 (6 bases). CDR1 and CDR2 from the germline V gene are SGHAT and FQNNGV. The CDR3 has 14 residues. V was shortened by 5 bases and J by 0 bases, with 10 bases between the two germline ends. The CDR3: CASSPGQLNTEAFF. CDR3 bases: TGTGCCAGCAGCCCAGGACAGTTGAACACTGAAGCTTTCTTT. Together with reference TRBV11-2 and TRBJ1-1, the CDR3 gives the full variable domain: EAGVAQSPRYKIIEKRQSVAFWCNPISGHATLYWYQQILGQGPKLLIQFQNNGVVDDSQLPKDRFSAERLKGVDSTLKIQPAKLEDSAVYLCASSPGQLNTEAFFGQGTRLTVV.

This sequence joins TRBV12-5 and TRBJ2-7; no reliable D call. CDR1 and CDR2 from the germline V gene are LGHNT and FRNRAP. V was clipped by 6 bases and J by 3 bases, with 6 bases between them. The CDR3 covers 11 residues. In nucleotides, the CDR3 is TGTGCTAGTGGCCTCCTCTACGAGCAGTACTTC. Residues: CASGLLYEQYF.

This clone was picked up one time. The V and J genes are TRBV7-6 and TRBJ2-5; TRBD1 or TRBD2 may be the D gene (5 bases each). V gave up 5 bases and J gave up 4 bases, with 11 bases separating them. This CDR3 comprises 13 residues. In germline, CDR1 is SGHVS, CDR2 FNYEAQ. The chain's CDR3 is CASSRGGGETQYF. For the CDR3, the DNA is TGTGCCAGCAGCCGGGGTGGGGGAGAGACCCAGTACTTC.

This clone was seen a single time. V and J are TRBV7-6 and TRBJ2-2; D may be TRBD1 (6 bases). The germline gives CDR1 SGHVS, CDR2 FNYEAQ. With 2 bases removed from V and 6 bases from J, the gap between germline ends came to 16 bases. This CDR3 is 16 amino acids long. CDR3 bases: TGTGCCAGCAGCTTATATGGGGGCGCGCTGGCCGGGGAGCTGTTTTTT. Translating it yields CASSLYGGALAGELFF.

The CDR3 bases are TGTGCCAGCAGCACTAGACAGGGCTCTGGAAACACCATATATTTT. Translating it yields CASSTRQGSGNTIYF. This chain joins TRBV2 and TRBJ1-3; 7 bases match TRBD1. Germline CDR1 and CDR2: SNHLY and FYNNEI. CDR3 length equals 15 residues. V trimming: 6 bases; J trimming: 0 bases; junction bases outside the gene matches: 5.

The J gene is TRBJ2-3, the V gene TRBV18, with D uncertain. The V end lost 1 base, the J end lost 2 bases, and 16 bases lay between the germline ends. CDR1 and CDR2 from the germline V gene are KGHSH and LQKENI. CDR3 size: 17 residues. DNA of the CDR3: TGTGCCAGCTCACCACGACGGTCCCCAACCCTCACAGATACGCAGTATTTT. Its translation is CASSPRRSPTLTDTQYF.

This clone has only a few counts. V and J are TRBV7-8 and TRBJ1-3; no reliable D call. From germline, CDR1 is SGHVS and CDR2 FQNEAQ. The length of the CDR3 is 14 residues. Deletions cut 2 bases from V and 0 bases from J, with 5 bases between. The CDR3 DNA reads TGTGCCAGCAGCTTAACGGGCTCTGGAAACACCATATATTTT. Protein product: CASSLTGSGNTIYF. The complete variable domain, with remaining parts taken from reference TRBV7-8 and TRBJ1-3, reads GAGVSQSPRYKVAKRGQDVALRCDPISGHVSLFWYQQALGQGPEFLTYFQNEAQLDKSGLPSDRFFAERPEGSVSTLKIQRTQQEDSAVYLCASSLTGSGNTIYFGEGSWLTVV.

This clone was counted only a few times. The chain links TRBV7-7 to TRBJ2-3, with TRBD2 matching over 10 bases. This CDR3 is built from 16 residues. The ends lost 5 bases at V and 0 bases at J; junction bases unmatched: 5. Germline CDR1 and CDR2: SSHAT and FNYEAQ (reference sequence). The CDR3: CASSPTSGASTDTQYF. DNA for the CDR3: TGTGCCAGCAGCCCTACTAGCGGGGCTAGCACAGATACGCAGTATTTT. Full variable domain (remainder filled in from reference TRBV7-7 and TRBJ2-3): GAGVSQSPRYKVTKRGQDVTLRCDPISSHATLYWYQQALGQGPEFLTYFNYEAQPDKSGLPSDRFSAERPEGSISTLTIQRTEQRDSAMYRCASSPTSGASTDTQYFGPGTRLTVL.

This clone has a single count. The chain has TRBV9 and TRBJ2-3; 8 bases match TRBD2. The germline gives CDR1 SGDLS, CDR2 YYNGEE. There are 16 residues in the CDR3. J lost 2 bases, V lost 1 base, and 6 bases had no gene match. CDR3 residues: CASSVNGAGATDTQYF. The DNA of the CDR3 is TGTGCCAGCAGCGTAAATGGAGCGGGGGCCACAGATACGCAGTATTTT.

The chain carries TRBV4-1 and TRBJ2-7; TRBD1 aligns across 9 bases. This CDR3 region has 15 residues. With V trimmed by 8 bases and J by 5 bases, 13 bases remained unmatched. Germline V gene lookup returns CDR1 MGHRA and CDR2 YSYEKL. CDR3 region: CASGRTGQGVNEQYF. CDR3 coding DNA: TGCGCCAGCGGACGAACGGGACAGGGAGTCAACGAGCAGTACTTC.

J is TRBJ1-5 and V is TRBV6-6; D is unresolved. This CDR3 spans 13 amino acids. Trimming removed 6 bases at V and 4 bases at J, with 10 bases between. The germline V gene encodes CDR1 MNHNY and CDR2 SVGAGI (reference sequence). CDR3 nucleotides: TGTGCCAGCAGACTCGACACAAATCAGCCCCAGCATTTT. This encodes CASRLDTNQPQHF.

The gene calls are TRBV7-9 and TRBJ2-5; D possibly corresponds to TRBD1 (5 bases). The CDR3 is 18 residues long. From germline, CDR1 is SEHNR and CDR2 FQNEAQ (reference sequence). V lost 2 bases and J lost 2, with 21 bases in between. The CDR3 spells CASSLPPLAGFIQETQYF. CDR3 DNA sequence: TGTGCCAGCAGCTTACCCCCCTTGGCAGGGTTCATTCAAGAGACCCAGTACTTC.

V gene TRBV7-3 combines with J gene TRBJ1-1; no firm D call. The CDR3 consists of 13 residues. Per germline, CDR1 SGHTA and CDR2 FQGTGA. V was clipped by 5 bases and J by 4 bases, with 11 bases between them. CDR3 protein: CASSPTYGTEAFF. CDR3 in DNA: TGTGCCAGCAGCCCTACGTACGGCACTGAAGCTTTCTTT.

This clone was recorded only once. The gene calls are TRBV18 and TRBJ1-2, with D perhaps TRBD1 (5 bases). This CDR3 is built from 15 residues. CDR1 is KGHSH and CDR2 is LQKENI in the germline V gene. With 4 bases removed from V and 3 bases from J, the gap between germline ends came to 15 bases. The CDR3 DNA is TGTGCCAGCTCACTTCGGGGCGCCGGAGACTATGGCTACACCTTC. Amino acids: CASSLRGAGDYGYTF.

The rearrangement joins TRBV5-6 to TRBJ1-1; D may be TRBD1 (5 bases). CDR1 and CDR2 (germline): SGHDT, YYEEEE. CDR3 length equals 15 residues. Trimming pared 4 bases from V and 5 bases from J, leaving 18 bases between. The CDR3 DNA reads as TGTGCCAGCAGCCCCCCGGCTGGGGGTAGGACTGAAGCTTTCTTT. Amino acids: CASSPPAGGRTEAFF.

The CDR3 is CASSLTGNRGPYEQYF. The CDR3 nucleotides are TGTGCCAGCAGCTTAACGGGGAACAGGGGGCCCTACGAGCAGTACTTC. The rearrangement joins TRBV7-2 to TRBJ2-7, with 9 nucleotides matching TRBD1. The CDR3 extends over 16 amino acids. The V and J ends lost 2 bases and 2 bases, in that order; junction bases with no gene match: 7. Germline loops: CDR1 SGHTA, CDR2 FQGNSA.

The chain has TRBV27 and TRBJ2-3; no clear D gene. There are 13 residues in the CDR3. Germline V gene sequence: CDR1 MNHEY, CDR2 SMNVEV (reference sequence). Trimming left V 2 bases short and J 4 bases short, with 7 bases between. CDR3 protein: CASSLRVSDTQYF. The CDR3 DNA sequence: TGTGCCAGCAGTTTAAGGGTTTCAGATACGCAGTATTTT.

CDR3 nucleotides: TGTGCCAGGGGGGAGGGGGCGGACACCGGGGAGCTGTTTTTT. Translated, it gives CARGEGADTGELFF. The chain combines TRBV6-1 with TRBJ2-2; either TRBD1 or TRBD2 may supply D (7 bases each). The CDR3 length is 14 residues. V lost 9 bases and J 3 bases, leaving 14 bases between the germline ends. The V gene's germline CDR1 is MNHNS and CDR2 SASEGT.

The chain employs TRBV6-1 and TRBJ2-3; no clear D. CDR3 size: 12 residues. CDR1 and CDR2 (germline): MNHNS, SASEGT. V was trimmed by 3 bases and J by 5 bases, leaving 6 bases between them. CDR3 region: CASSDVVDTQYF. CDR3 bases: TGTGCCAGCAGTGACGTTGTAGATACGCAGTATTTT.

The V call is TRBV7-2, the J call TRBJ2-7; 9 bases match TRBD2. The CDR3 is 16 amino acids. V lost 5 bases, J lost 2 bases, and 10 bases stayed unmatched. Germline CDR1 is SGHTA and CDR2 is FQGNSA. CDR3 region: CASSKQSGGLPYEQYF. The CDR3 bases are TGTGCCAGCAGCAAACAGAGCGGGGGGCTTCCCTACGAGCAGTACTTC.

V and J are TRBV7-5 and TRBJ1-2; the table's TRBD1 call for D was not verified on the DNA. TRBV7-5 is an annotated pseudogene. This CDR3 region has 14 residues. The CDR3 reads CVRSNRDRVYGYTF. In nucleotides, the CDR3 is TGTGTCAGAAGCAACCGGGACAGGGTCTATGGCTACACCTTC.

The V gene is TRBV19, the J gene TRBJ1-2; D unclear. V was pared by 3 bases and J by 7 bases, with 6 bases between. Per the germline V gene, CDR1 is LNHDA and CDR2 is SQIVND (reference sequence). The CDR3 spans 11 residues. CDR3 protein: CASSIKGGYTF. The CDR3 DNA is TGTGCCAGTAGTATCAAGGGTGGCTACACCTTC.

The chain combines TRBV7-2 with TRBJ2-7; D is undetermined. Germline-derived CDR1 and CDR2 are SGHTA and FQGNSA. The CDR3 runs to 14 residues. The V end lost 2 bases, the J end lost 3 bases, and 11 bases lay between the germline ends. The CDR3 nucleotides are TGTGCCAGCAGCTTATACGGTGCCGACTACGAGCAGTACTTC. Amino acids: CASSLYGADYEQYF.

This chain uses TRBV5-1 with TRBJ2-5; D gene uncertain. The closer fit of TRBJ2-7 to the DNA end suggests the J call may be wrong. The CDR3 runs 15 residues. Germline CDR1 SGHRS, CDR2 YFSETQ. For the CDR3, the DNA is TGCGCCAGCAGCTTTCATCAGTTGGGCTCCTACGAGCAGTACTTC. This codes for CASSFHQLGSYEQYF.

V is TRBV6-4 and J is TRBJ2-7; TRBD1 aligns across 9 bases. The CDR3 is 16 residues long. V shed 0 bases and J 5 bases; nucleotides not matched to a gene: 8. Germline V gene data show CDR1 as MRHNA and CDR2 as SNTAGT. Here the CDR3 DNA reads TGTGCCAGCAGTGACTCACCGGGACAGGGTATCCACGAGCAGTACTTC. As protein: CASSDSPGQGIHEQYF.

The rearrangement links TRBV6-6 to TRBJ2-3, with TRBD1 identical over 10 bases. V was clipped by 4 bases and J by 3 bases; unmatched bases: 7. This CDR3 comprises 16 residues. Germline CDR1 and CDR2: MNHNY and SVGAGI (reference sequence). CDR3 protein: CASSSVGQGRTDTQYF. In DNA form, the CDR3 reads TGTGCCAGCAGTTCCGTGGGACAGGGGAGGACAGATACGCAGTATTTT.

V is TRBV6-5 and J is TRBJ2-5, with 8 bases fitting TRBD1. The CDR3 contains 14 residues. Germline assignment: CDR1 MNHEY and CDR2 SVGAGI. The V and J ends lost 6 bases and 5 bases, in that order; junction bases with no gene match: 8. Here the CDR3 reads CASRDRERRETQYF. CDR3 nucleotide sequence: TGTGCCAGCAGGGACAGGGAGAGGAGGGAGACCCAGTACTTC.

Of note for this clone: A much larger clonotype is one base distant, so this may be a read error. This sequence joins TRBV27 and TRBJ1-1, with D perhaps matching TRBD1 (5 bases). The CDR3 extends over 13 amino acids. Trimming pared 7 bases from V and 4 bases from J, leaving 13 bases between. Germline V gene lookup returns CDR1 MNHEY and CDR2 SMNVEV (reference sequence). In DNA form, the CDR3 reads TGTGCCAGCATTATCGGGGGGGGCACTGAAGCTTTCTTT. Protein: CASIIGGGTEAFF.

The chain combines TRBV10-3 with TRBJ2-7; possible D gene TRBD2, 5 bases. Per the germline V gene, CDR1 is ENHRY and CDR2 is SYGVKD. Trimming shortened V by 5 bases and J by 0 bases, and 11 bases separated the two germline ends. CDR3 length: 14 residues. The CDR3 DNA reads TGTGCCATCAGTTCCGGGGTGAACTCCTACGAGCAGTACTTC. This gives the protein CAISSGVNSYEQYF.

The genes are TRBV5-1 and TRBJ1-2; 12 bases map to TRBD1. The trim removed 4 bases at V and 6 bases at J, leaving 7 bases unmatched. Germline V gene sequence: CDR1 SGHRS, CDR2 YFSETQ. The CDR3 sequence is 15 residues long. The CDR3 DNA reads TGCGCCAGCAGCCCAACCGGGACAGGGGGCAATGGCTACACCTTC. As protein: CASSPTGTGGNGYTF.